This TCR beta chain was captured in a study of T cells in Graves' hyperthyroidism and ophthalmopathy. This clonotype was seen more than once but under ten times. The antigen is undetermined. One end of the junction fails to match germline, which may point to a read error. Uncontrolled infection, other autoimmune disease, pregnancy or lactation led to exclusion. From more than 8 ml of fresh peripheral blood, PBMCs were isolated. RNA transcripts provided the source from which TCR beta CDR3 regions were amplified. The TCR CDR3 was amplified in a first-round RT-PCR using the HTBI primer set. TCRdb re-called the multiplex PCR reads through MiXCR, storing one row per CDR3 protein. The sample has about 260,000 distinct CDR3 sequences, approximately 23% seen once. Overall study findings and caveats: Ophthalmopathy, which appeared later, was predicted by the model a median around 6.9 months before onset. Most thyroid-expanded clonotypes above 0.001 were also found in blood.

Sample: blood. The receptor was isolated from a man aged 30 to 45 with Graves' ophthalmopathy.

CDR3 DNA: TGTGCCAGCAGCCAAGGGGCCTTGGCTGGGAGACGCACCGGGGAGCTGTCTTTT. Residues: CASSQGALAGRRTGELSF. V is TRBV3-1 and J is TRBJ2-2; TRBD2 might be the D (5 bases). The CDR3 loop spans 18 amino acids. Per the germline V gene, CDR1 is LGHDT and CDR2 is YNNKEL (reference sequence).